This T cell receptor beta chain came from a study of CD8 T cells in Susac syndrome. The CDR3 length is 14 residues. CDR1 SGHTA and CDR2 FQGNSA come from the germline V gene. The V and J ends lost 3 bases and 6 bases, in that order; junction bases with no gene match: 6. Reverse transcription used about 0.45 to 1 ug RNA and random hexamers. TCRdb re-analysed the immunoSEQ multiplex PCR reads in MiXCR, keeping a single row per CDR3 protein. The top ten clones hold over 0.05% of a sample with about 300,000 distinct CDR3 sequences, 90% to 95% of them seen once. Multiple sclerosis controls were treatment-naive patients with stable or active relapsing-remitting disease. Negative isolation yielded the CD8+ and CD4+ T cells, while FACS enriched the TEMRA cells.

Sequencing used CD4+ T cells from PBMCs. This clonotype originated in a human donor with multiple sclerosis. The chain is built from TRBV7-2 and TRBJ1-2, with 8 bases lining up with TRBD1. CDR3 residues: CASSFRTGIDGYTF. The CDR3 coding sequence is TGTGCCAGCAGCTTCCGGACAGGGATCGATGGCTACACCTTC.